The clone carrying this T cell receptor (beta chain) was observed a handful of times. Its antigen is unknown. A J-beta primer mix and a sample-barcoded 5' primer were used in a second PCR of about 7 to 12 cycles. Each cDNA molecule received a tag from a template-switch adaptor that had 12 random nucleotides. Each CDR3 protein gets one entry after TCRdb re-called the 5' RACE reads with MiXCR. This sample has 540,000 or so distinct CDR3 sequences, with roughly 48% found just once. This entry comes from a study of blood T cells in healthy people across ages. V was pared by 1 base and J by 4 bases, with 14 bases between. The CDR3 has 15 residues. The V gene's germline CDR1 is SGDLS and CDR2 YYNGEE. Study-wide results and limits: Researchers judged that diversity estimates from one million T cells fell short of true values. Long-lived donors carried more naive CD4+ cells and greater diversity than aged donors.

The sequence came from a man older than 75 in good health. The material sequenced was blood. The chain couples TRBV9 to TRBJ2-5, with a weak D call TRBD1 (5 bases). CDR3 sequence reads: CASSVQGGIGETQYF. The DNA for the CDR3 is TGTGCCAGCAGCGTACAGGGTGGAATAGGAGAGACCCAGTACTTC.